Given below is one TCR beta chain in context. Its antigen remains unidentified. Trimming pared 3 bases from V and 3 bases from J, leaving 11 bases between. This CDR3 has 14 amino acids. Germline V lookup: CDR1 MDHEN, CDR2 SYDVKM. CD45RO-negative cells were positively selected for CCR7, leaving out terminally differentiated effector memory CD45RA+ cells. The data derive from a study of shared clonotypes between healthy human individuals. Whole-study results and caveats: The naive CD4 repertoires of several donors were compared, and roughly 5% of clonotypes were shared. Generally, naive subsets came out with larger estimated richness than memory subsets. Sequencing depth was a factor that was expected to affect clonotype sharing among donors.

Deep was the level at which the assay was run. Clones were read by immunoSEQ multiplex PCR, and TCRdb kept only the in-frame ones, dropping some. Seen here are approximately 740,000 clones, about 91% observed once, and the top ten hold 24%. The chain employs TRBV28 and TRBJ1-1; D call uncertain. Sequencing input: naive CD8+ T cells sorted from blood. The clonotype comes from a young man in good health. The CDR3 DNA reads as TGTGCCAGCAGTTTTCTGGGAGGAGACACTGAAGCTTTCTTT. Translation gives CASSFLGGDTEAFF.